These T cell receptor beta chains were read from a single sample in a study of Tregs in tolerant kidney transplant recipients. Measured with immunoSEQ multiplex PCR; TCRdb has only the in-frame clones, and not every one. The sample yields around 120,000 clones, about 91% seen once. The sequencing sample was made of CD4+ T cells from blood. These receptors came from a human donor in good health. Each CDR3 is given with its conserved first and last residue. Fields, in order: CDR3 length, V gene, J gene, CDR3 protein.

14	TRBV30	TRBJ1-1	CAWSVRGLNTEAFF
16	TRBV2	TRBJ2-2	CASRTGIVTGTGELFF
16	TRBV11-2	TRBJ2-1	CASSERPDTLYNEQFF
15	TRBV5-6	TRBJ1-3	CASSFPRTGGNTIYF
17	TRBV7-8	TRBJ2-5	CASSAMGGPRYQETQYF
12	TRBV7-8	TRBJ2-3	CASSPLGGTQYF
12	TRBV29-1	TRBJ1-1	CSVGHGNTEAFF
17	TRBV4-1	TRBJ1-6	CASSQPAGPGYNSPLHF
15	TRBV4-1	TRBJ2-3	CASSQDGTGTDTQYF
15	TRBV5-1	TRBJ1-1	CASSLGRPVNTEAFF
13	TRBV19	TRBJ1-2	CASQKTANYGYTF